This TCR beta chain was identified during a study of blood T cell repertoires in COVID-19. Study-wide background: Nucleic acid was either cDNA or gDNA, and it came from T cells, B-cell-depleted T cells, or PBMCs.

Authors' processing steps: Amplification from reference gene primers served as the basis for estimated nucleated cell counts. The data were produced by immunoSEQ multiplex PCR, yet TCRdb's version contains in-frame clones alone and is incomplete. V and J calls and clone size are given by that table; D and trimming were obtained from the DNA. The sample records roughly 280,000 clones, 80% to 90% being singletons. The receptor comes from a man aged 55-75 years with acute or convalescent COVID-19. Specimen: peripheral blood.

In DNA, the CDR3 is TGTGCCAGCAGCCAACACCGTCCAGGGGGGAATTCACCCCTCCACTTT. Amino acids: CASSQHRPGGNSPLHF. The chain is built from TRBV3-1 (or the pseudogene TRBV3-2) and TRBJ1-6; TRBD1 aligns across 7 bases. The CDR3 covers 16 residues. J lost 7 bases, V lost 2 bases, and 8 bases had no gene match. CDR1 and CDR2 from the germline V gene are LGHDT and YNNKEL (reference sequence).